One sample yielded the 14 T cell receptor beta chains listed below, sequenced in a study of T-cell memory formation after mild COVID-19. One entry per CDR3 protein, called by TCRdb with MiXCR from the 5' RACE reads. This sample yields approximately 100,000 distinct CDR3 sequences, of which 9.5% to 15% are seen a single time; around 25% belongs to the top ten. The sequenced material came from PBMCs or a T cell subset sorted from them (not recorded which). Source of these receptors: an adult woman who had mild COVID-19 (a few samples of this study predate the infection). Cell type and time point are not known.

This clonotype was recorded a few times. The chain recombines TRBV12-3 or TRBV12-4 with TRBJ1-6; maybe TRBD1 (5 bases). This CDR3 spans 19 amino acids. Trimming shortened V by 3 bases and J by 3 bases, and 21 bases separated the two germline ends. The CDR3 DNA follows: TGTGCCAGCAGTTTGAACGGTATAGTGGGGCCGGGCTATAATTCACCCCTCCACTTT. Its translation: CASSLNGIVGPGYNSPLHF.

The chain links TRBV15 to TRBJ2-3; TRBD2 agrees at 7 bases. CDR3 length: 16 residues. The germline V gene has CDR1 LNHNV and CDR2 YYDKDF (reference sequence). V trimming: 5 bases; J trimming: 3 bases; junction bases outside the gene matches: 11. CDR3 sequence (DNA): TGTGCCACCAGCCGGGAGAGCGGGATAGGTACAGATACGCAGTATTTT. Amino acids: CATSRESGIGTDTQYF.

This sequence joins TRBV11-2 and TRBJ2-6; D gene uncertain. Trimming took off 5 bases at V and 5 bases at J, with 16 bases between the two ends. The CDR3 spans 16 residues. Germline CDR1 is SGHAT and CDR2 is FQNNGV. This CDR3 reads CASSPLLLGRANVLTF. The CDR3 nucleotides are TGTGCCAGCAGCCCCCTTCTCCTGGGTCGGGCCAACGTCCTGACTTTC.

The chain combines TRBV5-1 with TRBJ1-2, with a weak D call TRBD1 (6 bases). The CDR3 runs to 14 residues. V shed 4 bases and J shed 3 bases, with 13 bases lying between them. In germline, CDR1 is SGHRS, CDR2 YFSETQ. CDR3 protein: CASSRPGEDYGYTF. CDR3 coding DNA: TGCGCCAGCAGCAGGCCAGGGGAGGACTATGGCTACACCTTC.

The table lists this clonotype with many counts. This chain joins TRBV4-1 and TRBJ2-5; 10 bases line up with TRBD1. The CDR3 is 17 amino acids. Germline trimming cut 4 bases from V and 2 bases from J; bases unmatched to any gene: 10. Germline V gene data show CDR1 as MGHRA and CDR2 as YSYEKL. CDR3 residues: CASSRIGTGDGQETQYF. CDR3 coding DNA: TGCGCCAGCAGCCGAATAGGGACAGGGGACGGACAAGAGACCCAGTACTTC.

The chain recombines TRBV24-1 with TRBJ1-1; TRBD1 matches at 7 bases. CDR3 length: 15 amino acids. Per the germline V gene, CDR1 is KGHDR and CDR2 is SFDVKD. J gave up 6 bases and V 2 bases, and 8 bases lay outside the gene matches. In nucleotides, the CDR3 is TGTGCCACCAGTGATTCGGGACAGCCATATCCTGAAGCTTTCTTT. Residues: CATSDSGQPYPEAFF.

The CDR3 loop is CATRGAPGELFF. CDR3 nucleotide sequence: TGTGCCACCAGGGGTGCGCCCGGGGAGCTGTTTTTT. The chain couples TRBV24-1 to TRBJ2-2, with no clear D. Trimming shortened V by 7 bases and J by 6 bases, and 8 bases separated the two germline ends. This CDR3 is 12 amino acids long. CDR1 is KGHDR, CDR2 SFDVKD, per germline.

CDR3 sequence: CASSSDLRPDTQYF. The CDR3, as DNA: TGCGCCAGCAGCTCCGACTTAAGACCAGATACGCAGTATTTT. The chain recombines TRBV5-1 with TRBJ2-3, with D uncertain. Germline loops: CDR1 SGHRS, CDR2 YFSETQ. The CDR3 extends over 14 amino acids. Trimming pared 3 bases from V and 4 bases from J, leaving 12 bases between.

This clonotype has a handful of counts. CDR3 residues: CASSETGTGGAFF. The CDR3 bases are TGTGCCAGCAGCGAAACCGGGACAGGAGGGGCTTTCTTT. The chain combines TRBV9 with TRBJ1-1; 8 nucleotides line up with TRBD1. V lost 3 bases, J lost 11 bases, and 9 bases stayed unmatched. CDR1 SGDLS and CDR2 YYNGEE come from the germline V gene. This CDR3 has 13 amino acids.

The CDR3 sequence: CASSPDRGFNYGYTF. The CDR3 nucleotides read TGTGCCAGCAGCCCGGACAGGGGGTTTAACTATGGCTACACCTTC. This chain uses TRBV7-6 with TRBJ1-2, with TRBD1 matching 10 bases. Germline CDR1 SGHVS, CDR2 FNYEAQ. J was trimmed by 1 base and V by 5 bases; bases with no gene match: 4. The CDR3 runs 15 residues.

This clonotype has a handful of counts. This chain uses TRBV12-3 or TRBV12-4 with TRBJ2-1; D gene uncertain. The CDR3 runs to 16 residues. Trimming cost V 8 bases and J 4 bases, with 21 bases left between them. CDR3 sequence (DNA): TGTGCCAGCGGCCTACCGCGAAGGGCCAAGTACAATGAGCAGTTCTTC. It specifies CASGLPRRAKYNEQFF.

The genes are TRBV5-6 and TRBJ2-5; 8 bases match TRBD2. This CDR3 is built from 16 residues. J gave up 4 bases and V 4 bases, and 12 bases lay outside the gene matches. The V gene's germline CDR1 is SGHDT and CDR2 YYEEEE. As DNA, the CDR3 is TGTGCCAGCAGCCCGACGGGACTAGTTGGTGGAGAGACCCAGTACTTC. The encoded protein is CASSPTGLVGGETQYF.

In its sample, this clonotype was seen a few times. The chain couples TRBV12-3 or TRBV12-4 to TRBJ2-7; no firm D call. V dropped 3 bases and J dropped 3 bases, with 15 bases sitting between them. This CDR3 spans 15 amino acids. CDR3 sequence (DNA): TGTGCCAGCAGTTTTTCTGGGGTCAACATCTACGAGCAGTACTTC. This translates into CASSFSGVNIYEQYF.

This clonotype was seen more than once but under ten times. The chain recombines TRBV7-9 with TRBJ1-2; 9 nucleotides match TRBD1. V lost 0 bases and J lost 6; bases outside the gene matches: 5. This CDR3 is built from 15 residues. The V gene's germline CDR1 is SEHNR and CDR2 FQNEAQ (reference sequence). CDR3 DNA sequence: TGTGCCAGCAGCTTAGCGACAGGGGGTGGAGATGGCTACACCTTC. Amino acids: CASSLATGGGDGYTF.